A single sample is the source of the 21 T cell receptor beta chains below, sequenced in a study of technical replicates of blood from four donors (dated by TCRdb to 2017 to 2019). Libraries were prepared through the immunoSEQ multiplex PCR assay. TCRdb took over this immuneACCESS table, retaining in-frame rearrangements with V and J assigned. Such tables are incomplete; in checked studies, under half of the missing clones stem from an unresolved V gene, and the remainder is unexplained. The table for this sample lists about 70,000 clones; about 94% of them were counted only once. Of the sample, about 0.4% is held by the ten largest clones. Material for sequencing was T cells isolated from PBMCs. The source of these receptors is a human donor in good health.

This clone has a single count. The chain combines TRBV19 with TRBJ2-1, with D perhaps TRBD1 (5 bases). V was cut by 3 bases and J by 6 bases, with 9 bases left in between. Germline V gene data show CDR1 as LNHDA and CDR2 as SQIVND (reference sequence). The CDR3 length is 13 residues. CDR3 nucleotides: TGTGCCAGTAGTATGGCCCAGGGCAATGAGCAGTTCTTC. Translating gives CASSMAQGNEQFF.

The chain uses TRBV27 and TRBJ2-1; perhaps TRBD1 as D (5 bases). Trimming removed 2 bases from V and 8 bases from J, with 7 bases in between. The CDR3 length is 12 residues. Germline V gene data show CDR1 as MNHEY and CDR2 as SMNVEV (reference sequence). CDR3 loop: CASSLLGDEQFF. CDR3 nucleotides: TGTGCCAGCAGTTTACTAGGGGATGAGCAGTTCTTC.

V is TRBV7-9 and J is TRBJ1-1; TRBD1 might be the D (6 bases). V was cut by 1 base and J by 6 bases, with 6 bases left in between. The germline V gene encodes CDR1 SEHNR and CDR2 FQNEAQ (reference sequence). The CDR3 extends over 12 amino acids. The CDR3 loop is CASSLGTAEAFF. The CDR3 DNA reads TGTGCCAGCAGCTTAGGGACAGCTGAAGCTTTCTTT.

The chain combines TRBV7-6 with TRBJ2-7; tentative D call: TRBD1 (6 bases). Trimming pared 8 bases from V and 1 base from J, leaving 15 bases between. CDR1 is SGHVS, CDR2 FNYEAQ, per germline. There are 14 residues in the CDR3. In nucleotides, the CDR3 is TGTGCCAGCGCTAGAACGACAGGTTCCTACGAGCAGTACTTC. This translates into CASARTTGSYEQYF.

The gene calls are TRBV19 and TRBJ2-3; tentative D call: TRBD1 (5 bases). Germline CDR1 reads LNHDA; CDR2 reads SQIVND (reference sequence). The CDR3 loop spans 13 amino acids. V lost 5 bases, J lost 6 bases, and 12 bases lay in between. CDR3 residues: CASSSSAGDTQYF. The DNA of the CDR3 is TGTGCCAGTAGTTCGTCCGCAGGGGATACGCAGTATTTT.

The V call is TRBV10-2, the J call TRBJ2-7; no firm D call. CDR3 length equals 13 residues. Deletions cut 3 bases from V and 3 bases from J, with 9 bases between. In germline, CDR1 is WSHSY, CDR2 SAAADI. The CDR3 DNA reads as TGCGCCAGCAGTGATGGCGCTAGCTACGAGCAGTACTTC. It specifies CASSDGASYEQYF.

The J gene is TRBJ2-1, the V gene TRBV18; no reliable D call. The germline V gene encodes CDR1 KGHSH and CDR2 LQKENI. The CDR3 spans 15 residues. Trimming took off 3 bases at V and 2 bases at J, with 11 bases between the two ends. The CDR3 here is CASSPTDLTYNEQFF. Written as DNA, the CDR3 is TGTGCCAGCTCACCTACTGATCTTACCTACAATGAGCAGTTCTTC. The variable domain in full, with the rest retrieved from reference TRBV18 and TRBJ2-1, is NAGVMQNPRHLVRRRGQEARLRCSPMKGHSHVYWYRQLPEEGLKFMVYLQKENIIDESGMPKERFSAEFPKEGPSILRIQQVVRGDSAAYFCASSPTDLTYNEQFFGPGTRLTVL.

The chain employs TRBV5-4 and TRBJ2-7; D is uncertain. V lost 2 bases to trimming and J lost 3 bases, with 9 bases between them. Germline CDR1 is SGHNT and CDR2 is YYREEE (reference sequence). The CDR3 is made up of 13 amino acids. Written as DNA, the CDR3 is TGTGCCAGCAGCTTTCTCACAGACTACGAGCAGTACTTC. Translated, it gives CASSFLTDYEQYF.

The rearrangement links TRBV9 to TRBJ1-3; the D gene is possibly TRBD1 (6 bases). In germline, CDR1 is SGDLS, CDR2 YYNGEE. V was clipped by 0 bases and J by 3 bases, with 10 bases between them. The CDR3 is 15 amino acids. The CDR3 sequence: CASSVDNRVGNTIYF. DNA of the CDR3: TGTGCCAGCAGCGTAGATAACAGGGTTGGAAACACCATATATTTT.

Concerning this clone: Sequence at one end of the junction differs from germline and may be a read error. The V and J genes are TRBV5-6 and TRBJ2-7; D may be TRBD1 (5 bases). Germline V gives CDR1 SGHDT, CDR2 YYEEEE. CDR3 length equals 11 residues. CDR3: CASSDGHEQNF. The CDR3 nucleotides are TGTGCCAGCAGCGACGGACACGAGCAGAACTTC.

The J gene is TRBJ1-2, the V gene TRBV6-5, with TRBD1 as a possible D gene (5 bases). V lost 6 bases and J 4 bases, leaving 15 bases between the germline ends. The CDR3 runs to 14 residues. The germline V gene has CDR1 MNHEY and CDR2 SVGAGI. CDR3 DNA sequence: TGTGCCAGCAGCCCTTTATCAGGGCCCTATGGCTACACCTTC. Protein: CASSPLSGPYGYTF.

V usage is TRBV4-3 and J usage is TRBJ2-7; no clear D. V was pared by 1 base and J by 5 bases, with 9 bases between. CDR3 length: 13 residues. Per the germline V gene, CDR1 is LGHNA and CDR2 is YSLEER. In DNA form, the CDR3 reads TGCGCCAGCAGCCAAGGTGCGGAAGACGAGCAGTACTTC. The encoded protein is CASSQGAEDEQYF.

This chain joins TRBV9 and TRBJ2-7; possible D gene TRBD1, 6 bases. CDR1 is SGDLS and CDR2 is YYNGEE in the germline V gene. The length of the CDR3 is 14 residues. V shed 4 bases and J shed 2 bases, with 13 bases lying between them. CDR3 in amino acids: CASSNQGSPYEQYF. DNA for the CDR3: TGTGCCAGCAGCAACCAGGGGTCTCCCTACGAGCAGTACTTC.

Only one count was recorded for this clone. V gene TRBV19 combines with J gene TRBJ1-2, with 7 nucleotides matching TRBD1. This CDR3 contains 14 residues. Germline trimming cut 4 bases from V and 2 bases from J; bases unmatched to any gene: 4. The V gene's germline CDR1 is LNHDA and CDR2 SQIVND (reference sequence). This CDR3 reads CASSTTGENYGYTF. CDR3 DNA sequence: TGTGCCAGTAGTACTACAGGGGAGAACTATGGCTACACCTTC.

In DNA, the CDR3 is TGTGCCAGCACATCCGACACCTACTCTGGAAACACCATATATTTT. The encoded protein is CASTSDTYSGNTIYF. The chain combines TRBV28 with TRBJ1-3; D unclear. CDR3 length: 15 residues. V gave up 7 bases and J gave up 0 bases, with 13 bases separating them. CDR1 MDHEN and CDR2 SYDVKM come from the germline V gene.

The genes are TRBV5-4 and TRBJ2-1, with 13 bases aligning to TRBD2. CDR1 and CDR2 (germline): SGHNT, YYREEE (reference sequence). This CDR3 region has 15 residues. Trimming cost V 4 bases and J 8 bases; bases outside gene matches: 6. The CDR3 sequence: CASSTRTSGSDEQFF. The CDR3 coding sequence is TGTGCCAGCAGCACCCGGACTAGCGGGAGCGATGAGCAGTTCTTC.

This sequence joins TRBV6-6 and TRBJ1-2; perhaps TRBD1 as D (6 bases). CDR1 and CDR2 (germline): MNHNY, SVGAGI (reference sequence). The CDR3 sequence is 14 residues long. V was pared by 5 bases and J by 3 bases, with 13 bases between. The CDR3 is CASSGLGQDYGYTF. CDR3 DNA sequence: TGTGCCAGCAGTGGTCTGGGACAAGACTATGGCTACACCTTC.

The chain joins TRBV10-3 to TRBJ2-1, with D possibly TRBD2 on 6 matching bases. The CDR3 length is 14 residues. Germline V gene sequence: CDR1 ENHRY, CDR2 SYGVKD. V was clipped by 3 bases and J by 4 bases, with 10 bases between them. The CDR3 protein is CAISDLAKYNEQFF. DNA for the CDR3: TGTGCCATCAGTGACCTAGCGAAGTACAATGAGCAGTTCTTC.

The J gene is TRBJ1-2, the V gene TRBV25-1; possible D gene TRBD1, 5 bases. There are 15 residues in the CDR3. Germline CDR1 is MGHDK and CDR2 is SYGVNS. V was pared by 2 bases and J by 4 bases, with 14 bases between. The CDR3 spells CASSEAGTRGYGYTF. CDR3 coding DNA: TGTGCCAGCAGTGAAGCGGGGACTCGTGGCTATGGCTACACCTTC.

This chain links TRBV7-9 with TRBJ2-2; a weak D match, TRBD2 (5 bases). The V end lost 5 bases, the J end lost 4 bases, and 5 bases lay between the germline ends. The CDR3 runs to 12 residues. Germline CDR1 reads SEHNR; CDR2 reads FQNEAQ (reference sequence). The CDR3 sequence: CASSAGTGELFF. As DNA, the CDR3 is TGTGCCAGCAGCGCGGGCACCGGGGAGCTGTTTTTT.

This rearrangement joins TRBV7-9 to TRBJ2-7; 13 bases are shared with TRBD2. The CDR3 covers 17 residues. J was trimmed by 3 bases and V by 4 bases; bases with no gene match: 9. Germline CDR1 SEHNR, CDR2 FQNEAQ (reference sequence). CDR3 amino acids: CASSSGQTSGRDYEQYF. The CDR3 region has the DNA TGTGCCAGCAGCTCCGGACAAACTAGCGGGAGGGACTACGAGCAGTACTTC.